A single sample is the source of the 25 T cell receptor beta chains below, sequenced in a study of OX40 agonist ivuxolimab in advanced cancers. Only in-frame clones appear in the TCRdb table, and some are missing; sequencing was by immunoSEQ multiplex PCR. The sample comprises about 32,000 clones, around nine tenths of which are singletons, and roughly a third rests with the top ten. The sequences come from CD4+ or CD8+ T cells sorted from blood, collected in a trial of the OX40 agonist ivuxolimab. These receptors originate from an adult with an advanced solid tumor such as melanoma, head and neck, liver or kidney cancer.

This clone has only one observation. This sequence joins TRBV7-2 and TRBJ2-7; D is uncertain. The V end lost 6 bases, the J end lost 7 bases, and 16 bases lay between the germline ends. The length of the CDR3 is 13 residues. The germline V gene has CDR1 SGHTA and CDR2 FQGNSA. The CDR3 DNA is TGTGCCAGCAGTTCCCCCCCAGTGAGGGAGCAGTACTTC. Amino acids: CASSSPPVREQYF.

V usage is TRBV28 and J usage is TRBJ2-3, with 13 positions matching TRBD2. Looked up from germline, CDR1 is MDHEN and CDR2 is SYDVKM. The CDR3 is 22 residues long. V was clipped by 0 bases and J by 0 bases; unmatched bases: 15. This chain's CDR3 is CASSLWTTSGRANRVSTDTQYF. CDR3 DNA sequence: TGTGCCAGCAGTTTATGGACTACTAGCGGGAGGGCCAATCGAGTCAGCACAGATACGCAGTATTTT. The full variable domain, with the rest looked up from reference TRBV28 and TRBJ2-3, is DVKVTQSSRYLVKRTGEKVFLECVQDMDHENMFWYRQDPGLGLRLIYFSYDVKMKEKGDIPEGYSVSREKKERFSLILESASTNQTSMYLCASSLWTTSGRANRVSTDTQYFGPGTRLTVL.

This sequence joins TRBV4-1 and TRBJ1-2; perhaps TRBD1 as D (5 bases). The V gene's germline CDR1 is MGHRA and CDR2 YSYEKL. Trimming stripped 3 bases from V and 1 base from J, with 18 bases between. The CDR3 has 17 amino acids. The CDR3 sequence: CASSHPRQGPYNYGYTF. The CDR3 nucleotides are TGCGCCAGCAGCCATCCTCGGCAGGGACCTTATAACTATGGCTACACCTTC.

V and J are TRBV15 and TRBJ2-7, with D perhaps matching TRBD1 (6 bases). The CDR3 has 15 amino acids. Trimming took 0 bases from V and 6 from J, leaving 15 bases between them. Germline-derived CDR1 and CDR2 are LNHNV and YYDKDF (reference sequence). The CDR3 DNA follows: TGTGCCACCAGCAGAGAGTCGGCAGGGGCGTCCGAGCAGTACTTC. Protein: CATSRESAGASEQYF.

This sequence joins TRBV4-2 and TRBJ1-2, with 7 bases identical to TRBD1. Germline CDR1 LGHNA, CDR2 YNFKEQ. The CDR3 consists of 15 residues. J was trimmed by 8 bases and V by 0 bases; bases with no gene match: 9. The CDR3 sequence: CASSQEVTGDRGYTF. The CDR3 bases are TGTGCCAGCAGCCAAGAGGTCACAGGGGACCGCGGCTACACCTTC.

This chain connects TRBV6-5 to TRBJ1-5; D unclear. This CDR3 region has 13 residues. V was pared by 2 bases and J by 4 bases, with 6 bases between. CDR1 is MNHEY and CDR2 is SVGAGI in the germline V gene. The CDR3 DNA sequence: TGTGCCAGCAGTTACGGCGCAAATCAGCCCCAGCATTTT. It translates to CASSYGANQPQHF.

The CDR3 region is CASPTSGSPYEQYF. Written as DNA, the CDR3 is TGTGCCAGCCCGACTAGCGGGAGCCCCTACGAGCAGTACTTC. The gene calls are TRBV6-4 and TRBJ2-7, with 12 positions matching TRBD2. V lost 8 bases to trimming and J lost 2 bases; unmatched junction nucleotides: 4. CDR1 and CDR2 from the germline V gene are MRHNA and SNTAGT. The length of the CDR3 is 14 residues.

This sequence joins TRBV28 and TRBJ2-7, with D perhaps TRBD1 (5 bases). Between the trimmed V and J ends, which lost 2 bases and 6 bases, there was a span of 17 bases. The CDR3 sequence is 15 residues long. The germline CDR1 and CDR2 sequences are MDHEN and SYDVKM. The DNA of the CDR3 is TGTGCCAGCAGTTTAAGAAGACAGACCGTTTCCGAGCAGTACTTC. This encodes CASSLRRQTVSEQYF. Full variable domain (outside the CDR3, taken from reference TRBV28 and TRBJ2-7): DVKVTQSSRYLVKRTGEKVFLECVQDMDHENMFWYRQDPGLGLRLIYFSYDVKMKEKGDIPEGYSVSREKKERFSLILESASTNQTSMYLCASSLRRQTVSEQYFGPGTRLTVT.

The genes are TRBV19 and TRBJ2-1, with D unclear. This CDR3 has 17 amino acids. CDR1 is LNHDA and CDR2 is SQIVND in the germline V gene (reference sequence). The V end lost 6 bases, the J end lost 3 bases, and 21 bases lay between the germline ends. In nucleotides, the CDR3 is TGTGCCAGTAGCGTTGCCCTCTGGGCGGAGATCTACAATGAGCAGTTCTTC. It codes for CASSVALWAEIYNEQFF.

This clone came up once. The CDR3 DNA is TGTGCCAGCAGCATCACAGGGGTTGGTCAGCCCCAGCATTTT. Translating it yields CASSITGVGQPQHF. J is TRBJ1-5 and V is TRBV9, with 7 bases identical to TRBD1. Germline lookup yields CDR1 SGDLS and CDR2 YYNGEE. Losses at the gene ends were 4 bases for V and 6 bases for J; bases not matched to a gene: 7. This CDR3 has 14 amino acids.

CDR3 sequence: CASRGRVGGYTF. For the CDR3, the DNA is TGCGCCAGCCGGGGCAGGGTCGGTGGCTACACCTTC. The V gene is TRBV10-1, the J gene TRBJ1-2; D might be TRBD1 (5 bases). Trimming shortened V by 8 bases and J by 7 bases, and 14 bases separated the two germline ends. CDR3 length: 12 amino acids. The germline V gene encodes CDR1 WNHNN and CDR2 SYGVQD (reference sequence).

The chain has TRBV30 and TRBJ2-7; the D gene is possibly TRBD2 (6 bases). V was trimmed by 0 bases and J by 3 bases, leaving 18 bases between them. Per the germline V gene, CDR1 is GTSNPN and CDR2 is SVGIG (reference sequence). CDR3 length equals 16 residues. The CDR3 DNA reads TGTGCCTGGAGTGTATTACCGGGACTGAAAAACTACGAGCAGTACTTC. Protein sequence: CAWSVLPGLKNYEQYF.

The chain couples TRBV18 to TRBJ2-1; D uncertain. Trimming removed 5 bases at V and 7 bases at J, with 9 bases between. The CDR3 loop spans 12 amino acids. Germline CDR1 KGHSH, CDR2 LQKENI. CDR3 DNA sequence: TGTGCCAGCTCATCCGACGATAATGAGCAGTTCTTC. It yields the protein CASSSDDNEQFF.

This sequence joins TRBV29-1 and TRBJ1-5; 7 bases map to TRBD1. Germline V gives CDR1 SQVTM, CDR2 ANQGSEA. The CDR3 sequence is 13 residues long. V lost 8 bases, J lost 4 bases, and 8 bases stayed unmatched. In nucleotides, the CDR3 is TGCAGCATCCTGACAGGGCTGAATCAGCCCCAGCATTTT. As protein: CSILTGLNQPQHF.

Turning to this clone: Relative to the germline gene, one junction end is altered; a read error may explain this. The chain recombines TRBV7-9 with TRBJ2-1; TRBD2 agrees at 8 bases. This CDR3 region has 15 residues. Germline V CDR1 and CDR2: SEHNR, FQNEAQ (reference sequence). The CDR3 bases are TGTGCCAGCAGCATAGCGGGGATTTTATACAATGAGCAGTTCTTC. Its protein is CASSIAGILYNEQFF.

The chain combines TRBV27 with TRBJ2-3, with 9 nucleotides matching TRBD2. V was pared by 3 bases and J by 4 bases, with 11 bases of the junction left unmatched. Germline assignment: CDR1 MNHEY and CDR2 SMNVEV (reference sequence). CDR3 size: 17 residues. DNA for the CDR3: TGTGCCAGCAGTTTGGGGCCTAGCGGGACCCGCGCAGATACGCAGTATTTT. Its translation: CASSLGPSGTRADTQYF.

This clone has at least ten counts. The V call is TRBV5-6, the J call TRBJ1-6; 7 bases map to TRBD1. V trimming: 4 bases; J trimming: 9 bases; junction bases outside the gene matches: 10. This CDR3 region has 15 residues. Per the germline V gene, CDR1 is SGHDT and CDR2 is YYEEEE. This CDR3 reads CASSPSTGFPSPLHF. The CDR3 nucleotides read TGTGCCAGCAGCCCCTCGACAGGGTTCCCTTCACCCCTCCACTTT.

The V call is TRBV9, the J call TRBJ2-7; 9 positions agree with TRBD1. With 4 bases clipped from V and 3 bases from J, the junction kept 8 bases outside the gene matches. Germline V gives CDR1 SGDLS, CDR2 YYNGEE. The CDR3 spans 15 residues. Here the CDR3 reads CASSPGTGWFYEQYF. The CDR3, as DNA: TGTGCCAGCAGCCCGGGGACAGGGTGGTTCTACGAGCAGTACTTC.

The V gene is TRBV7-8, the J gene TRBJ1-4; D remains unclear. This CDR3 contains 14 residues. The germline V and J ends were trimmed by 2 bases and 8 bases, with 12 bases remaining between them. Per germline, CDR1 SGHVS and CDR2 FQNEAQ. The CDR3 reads CASSLLVGREKLFF. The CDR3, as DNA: TGTGCCAGCAGCTTATTGGTCGGTCGAGAAAAACTGTTTTTT.

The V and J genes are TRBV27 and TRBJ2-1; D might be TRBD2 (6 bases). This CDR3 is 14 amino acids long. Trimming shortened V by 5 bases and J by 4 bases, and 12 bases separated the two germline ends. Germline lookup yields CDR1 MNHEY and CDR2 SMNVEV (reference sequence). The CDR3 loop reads CASSPSGRYNEQFF. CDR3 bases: TGTGCCAGCAGTCCAAGCGGGCGGTACAATGAGCAGTTCTTC.

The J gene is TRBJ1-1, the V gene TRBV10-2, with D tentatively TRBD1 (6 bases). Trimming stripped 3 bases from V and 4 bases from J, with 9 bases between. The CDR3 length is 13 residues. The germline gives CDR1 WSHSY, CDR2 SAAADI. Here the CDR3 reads CASSEGGATEAFF. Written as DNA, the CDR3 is TGCGCCAGCAGTGAAGGGGGAGCCACTGAAGCTTTCTTT.

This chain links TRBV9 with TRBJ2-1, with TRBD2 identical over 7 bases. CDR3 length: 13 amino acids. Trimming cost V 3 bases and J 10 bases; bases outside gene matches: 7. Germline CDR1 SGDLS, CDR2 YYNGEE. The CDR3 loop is CASSALSGSEQFF. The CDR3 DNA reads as TGTGCCAGCAGCGCCCTTAGCGGGTCCGAGCAGTTCTTC.

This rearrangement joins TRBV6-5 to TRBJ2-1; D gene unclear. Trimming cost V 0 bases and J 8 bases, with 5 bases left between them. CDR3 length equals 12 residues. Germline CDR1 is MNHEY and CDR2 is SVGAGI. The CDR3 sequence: CASSYSGHEQFF. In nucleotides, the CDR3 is TGTGCCAGCAGTTACTCTGGCCATGAGCAGTTCTTC.

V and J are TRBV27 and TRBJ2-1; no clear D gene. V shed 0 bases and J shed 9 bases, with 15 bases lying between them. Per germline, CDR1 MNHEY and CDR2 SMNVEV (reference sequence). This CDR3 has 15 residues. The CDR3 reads CASSLSEPTRTEQFF. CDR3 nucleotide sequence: TGTGCCAGCAGTTTATCCGAGCCGACACGTACTGAGCAGTTCTTC.

The chain's CDR3 is CASSESIYGYTF. Here the CDR3 DNA reads TGTGCCAGCAGTGAGTCGATTTATGGCTACACCTTC. The V gene is TRBV25-1, the J gene TRBJ1-2; no clear D. Germline lookup yields CDR1 MGHDK and CDR2 SYGVNS. Trimming took off 3 bases at V and 5 bases at J, with 7 bases between the two ends. The CDR3 spans 12 residues.